This TCR beta chain was captured by sequencing in a study of graft-versus-host responses after intestinal transplantation. Across the study: Anti-thymocyte globulin induction was given to all recipients, followed by tacrolimus and steroids for 3 to 4 years.

Points on this clone: The antigen remains undetermined.

Germline V gene data show CDR1 as SGHRS and CDR2 as YFSETQ. With 2 bases clipped from V and 0 bases from J, the junction kept 5 bases outside the gene matches. The CDR3 contains 16 residues. Repertoires were generated with immunoSEQ multiplex PCR, while TCRdb's copy carries only in-frame clones and drops some. The repertoire holds roughly 40,000 clones, with about 89% as singletons. Overall study results and limits: High graft-versus-host to host-versus-graft T cell clonal ratios marked allografts of patients with graft-donor macrochimerism. Peak circulating GvH clone levels were associated with early post-transplant HvG declines. Recipient bone marrow held GvH clones, some seen earlier in ileum or blood.

The starting material was PBMCs, obtained approximately 310 days after intestinal transplant. The chain uses TRBV5-1 and TRBJ2-7, with 10 bases fitting TRBD1. The receptor's source is a human patient who received an intestinal transplant, so some T cells may come from the graft donor. The CDR3 nucleotides are TGCGCCAGCAGCTTCATCGGGACAGGGGTCTCCTACGAGCAGTACTTC. Translating gives CASSFIGTGVSYEQYF.